What follows is one T cell receptor beta chain and its context. Its target is unknown. Using immunoSEQ multiplex PCR, the repertoire was profiled, and TCRdb retains in-frame clones only, with some absent. The sample has 30,000 to 35,000 clones, roughly 71% seen once. These data come from a study of STAT5B mutations in CD4+ large granular lymphocyte leukemia. Study-level results: Main leukemic clonotypes were patient-specific, but roughly 25% appeared at low frequency elsewhere. Higher CD4+ than CD8+ T-LGLL clonality might reflect small sample size.

This CDR3 comprises 14 residues. Germline-derived CDR1 and CDR2 are SGDLS and YYNGEE. V was cut by 0 bases and J by 5 bases, with 11 bases left in between. This TCR derives from a human donor in good health. This sequence joins TRBV9 and TRBJ2-5; D may correspond to TRBD1 or TRBD2 (5 bases each). What was sequenced was CD4+ T cells from blood buffy coats. The CDR3 nucleotides read TGTGCCAGCAGCGTAGGGGGATGGGGGGAGACCCAGTACTTC. It codes for CASSVGGWGETQYF.